The 4 T cell receptor beta chains listed next were all sequenced from one sample in a study of monozygotic twins with inflammatory bowel disease. TCRdb reprocessed the 5' RACE reads, with one entry per CDR3 protein and no DNA. The sample table sets out about 380,000 distinct CDR3 sequences. The sample consisted of blood. Receptors originate from a human donor with ulcerative colitis or Crohn's disease, or a healthy co-twin of an affected twin (not recorded which).

The V and J genes are TRBV4-3 and TRBJ2-3; checking the TCRdb D call of TRBD1 is not possible without DNA. Germline loops: CDR1 LGHNA, CDR2 YSLEER. The length of the CDR3 is 16 residues. CDR3 residues: CASSHAGGSRTDTQYF.

The chain employs TRBV20-1 and TRBJ1-6; TCRdb selects TRBD1, and the lack of DNA leaves this call unchecked. The CDR3 has 16 residues. Germline V gene lookup returns CDR1 DFQATT and CDR2 SNEGSKA (reference sequence). The CDR3 spells CSASRLQGASGSPLHF.

CDR3 residues: CASSFDGYEQYF. The genes are TRBV5-1 and TRBJ2-7. CDR1 is SGHRS and CDR2 is YFSETQ in the germline V gene. The CDR3 is 12 amino acids.

The gene calls are TRBV4-2 and TRBJ2-3; as DNA is missing, the TRBD1 call by TCRdb cannot be tested. The CDR3 is 19 residues long. Germline assignment: CDR1 LGHNA and CDR2 YNFKEQ. This chain's CDR3 is CASSQDQGQGGYGTDTQYF.